The sequence of this T cell receptor (beta chain) was determined in a study of cytomegalovirus exposure and HLA in healthy donors (dated by TCRdb to the late 2010s). At the level of the whole study: According to an earlier analysis of 550 to 750 of the donors, 200 million or so T cells yielded 117 million unique TCR beta sequences and around 280 Gb of sequence data. The study aimed to test whether cataloging public T cell receptors could reveal signatures of past pathogen exposure. Every repertoire in the discovery cohort had been generated on one and the same sequencing platform. Besides the first cohort of 666 subjects, a separate validation cohort made up of 120 different subjects was used. In an earlier analysis of roughly 600 of the donors, high-throughput TCR beta sequencing was used to judge whether each TCR beta V gene segment behaved as functional or pseudogenic. Alongside the repertoire data, information on donor age, sex, ethnicity and CMV serostatus was compiled. An early release covering roughly 600 HLA-typed donors comprised 250 to 350 gigabases of sequencing data and tens of millions of unique TCR sequences. HLA typing covered class I and class II loci at four-digit resolution. Of the roughly 410 genotyped donors, approximately 80% were placed in the genetic ancestry cluster associated with self-reported Caucasian donors. The number of donors typed differed by locus, with about 629-640 for A, B, C, DRB1 and DQB1, around 520 for DQA1, 600 to 610 for DPA1, and under 490 for DPB1. Using immunosequencing, the study profiled T cell repertoires from about 650 subjects and related those repertoires to cytomegalovirus serostatus. Among some 400 genotyped donors of the cohort, an average of around 220,000 unique TCR beta nucleotide sequences was sequenced per donor, of which 15% to 20% were non-productive. A later analysis re-analyzed previously published TCR beta repertoires from 660 or so donors and added high-resolution HLA genotyping to study TCR occurrence patterns. Genome-wide SNP genotypes for about 65% of the 666 donors were used in a later genetic analysis, which treated that subset as a discovery cohort. Rather than using new phenotypic data, the later analysis identified candidate immune exposures from TCR beta sequences and from how often those sequences occurred across donors. To predict cytomegalovirus infection status, the study brought together high-throughput TCR immunosequencing, statistical association of individual TCRs with disease status, and machine learning. Because of strong linkage in the cohort, roughly 5 DR-DQ haplotypes were treated as single units for association and clustering. General study outcomes and caveats: A few of the identified cytomegalovirus-associated TCR beta chains were confirmed in vitro to be specific for cytomegalovirus antigens. According to a later analysis, most CMV-associated TCR beta chains appeared to be HLA-restricted, and the HLA associations seemed to be driven largely by CMV exposure. A later genetic analysis reported fewer N-insertions in productive TCRs among donors in an Asian-associated ancestry cluster than the roughly 720-donor mean. The classifier was reported to diagnose cytomegalovirus status with high specificity and sensitivity in both the original cohort and the validation cohort. According to a later analysis, TCR association rates differed among HLA loci, with DRB1 alleles showing the most associated TCRs and HLA-C alleles showing the fewest. While some public TCRs were present in many individuals, most TCR sequences turned up only very rarely across donors. Broadly in line with IMGT annotations, most TCR beta V segments showed up in productive rearrangements about 87% or about 30% of the time in an earlier analysis of approximately 600 of the donors. The sequencing pipeline was judged likely to have produced a cluster of highly shared sequence variants as a technical artifact. Immune exposure information for the cohort was limited to CMV serostatus. According to the authors, the approach could potentially be generalized to other disease states and immunological phenotypes. A further reported finding was that TCR beta sequences accurately predicted the HLA-A and HLA-B alleles for most subjects in the first cohort. According to a later analysis, parvovirus B19, influenza, CMV and Epstein-Barr virus appeared linked to several top co-occurrence clusters. The study listed 150 to 200 TCR beta chains as associated with cytomegalovirus. Sequencing depth was assumed to be roughly uniform across donors in the presence/absence analyses, though that assumption may not hold. Correlated functional status among segregating V segments might reflect linkage disequilibrium, but an unknown experimental factor could not be ruled out. The earlier analysis of nearly 600 of the donors excluded fewer than 20 rarely observed V segments, including chromosome 9 orphons, because counts were too low. Because HLA typing was unavailable for some donors at each locus, only the typed subset was used in association tests. When HLA alleles, especially DR and DQ, strongly co-occurred, attributing TCR associations to individual alleles was difficult. A later analysis found that HLA-associated TCR beta chains were more clonally expanded and had lower generation probabilities than equally common non-associated chains. This cohort had only TCR beta chains sequenced, and the lack of alpha or paired-chain data limited which features could be detected. In a later analysis, some 17,000 TCR beta sequences were associated with specific HLA alleles at a false discovery rate of 0.05. An association between a missense DCLRE1C variant and V-gene and J-gene trimming of TCR beta chains was found in a later genetic analysis and replicated in an independent cohort.

The library was produced with the immunoSEQ multiplex PCR assay. The multiplex PCR relied on a mix of 60 forward primers for TCR Vbeta segments and 13 reverse primers for TCR Jbeta segments. Amplification of the CDR3 region of rearranged TCR beta genes was performed with a multiplex PCR assay on genomic DNA. The amplified TCR beta libraries were sequenced on the Illumina HiSeq System as 87-base-pair reads. From the authors' description of their analysis: A later analysis tallied around 80 million unique TCR beta chains across the 650 to 750 repertoires, and 10 million to 11 million of those chains were shared by two or more donors. Raw reads were error-corrected and collapsed into unique sequences by a nearest-neighbor algorithm in which closely related sequences were merged to remove PCR and sequencing errors. Alignment of CDR3 sequences to IMGT reference sequences was used to assign V, D and J gene segments. Each retained sequence needed at least a six-nucleotide match to both a V gene segment and a J gene segment. A rearrangement was called productive if the CDR3 had no stop codons and remained in frame with V and J, and every other rearrangement was called non-productive. Following IMGT convention, CDR3 was defined as the stretch from the second conserved V-encoded cysteine to the conserved J-encoded phenylalanine. Sequences without an unambiguous match to a single V gene segment were excluded from the earlier analysis of approximately 600 of the donors. In an earlier analysis of 587 of the donors, a V segment was called functional when productive rearrangements were above 56.7%, and segregating when the standard deviation between donors exceeded 5%. A statistical classification framework was built to diagnose cytomegalovirus status from the catalog of TCR beta chain sequences. V and J gene assignment, in a later analysis, came from comparing TCR nucleotide sequences with IMGT/GENE-DB human TR gene sequences. In a later analysis, CDR3 sequences and most-parsimonious VDJ recombination scenarios were assigned using the TCRdist pipeline. In a later analysis, each TCR beta chain was defined by its CDR3 amino acid sequence together with its V-gene family, and reads without a unique V-gene family were excluded. A later analysis removed over 500 highly shared, low-generation-probability nucleotide sequences to deal with suspected cross-contamination and a sequencing artifact. In a later analysis, a clonal expansion index was calculated for each public chain from normalized within-repertoire ranks of inferred template counts. Generation probabilities in a later analysis came from a VDJ recombination model fitted to out-of-frame rearrangements, and those results were checked against IGoR. Hypergeometric tests were used in a later analysis to score TCR-TCR, TCR-HLA and TCR-CMV co-occurrence, with a repertoire-size bias correction applied to the TCR pairs. False discovery rates were estimated in a later analysis by permuting HLA or CMV assignments 20 times. In a later analysis, co-occurring TCRs were grouped using DBSCAN, with TCRdist sequence similarity added in when clustering inside HLA-allele-positive subsets. Co-occurrence clustering excluded repertoires with fewer than 30,000 or more than 120,000 public chains, plus five with anomalous nucleotide sharing. Imported from immuneACCESS, the table was reduced by TCRdb to in-frame sequences with V and J called. These copies leave out some clones; in studies compared against another copy, an unresolved V gene accounts for under half, and the cause of the remainder is not known. V, J and clone size reflect that table, while D and trimming were determined from the DNA. This sample gives roughly 92,000 clones in total; approximately 7.1% of them show up just once. 2% to 2.5% of the sample is held by the ten biggest clonotypes.

In total, just over 650 healthy bone marrow donors made up the cohort. Cohort members were all nominally healthy when sampled, although unrecorded immune exposures were likely present. The donor tested CMV seronegative and was one of the 352 seronegative cohort members. A peripheral blood sample was collected from each donor, and TCR beta sequencing was performed on peripheral blood mononuclear cells. Genomic DNA extraction from the blood cell samples was performed with the Qiagen DNeasy Blood Extraction Kit. This clone has a handful of counts. It has no known antigen specificity. Base quality data are lacking; no much larger clone is found one base away. The receptor was derived from a man aged 45 to 65 in good health and CMV-seronegative. Sequencing input: PBMCs.

The CDR3 region has the sequence CASSSTSGTEQFF. The bases read TGTGCCAGCAGCTCTACTAGCGGCACTGAGCAGTTCTTC. The chain employs TRBV11-2 and TRBJ2-1, and TRBD2 aligns with 8 junction nucleotides. The junction shows trimming of 4 bases on V and 9 bases on J, and the gene matches do not reach 5 bases of it. The CDR3 sequence holds 13 residues, the cysteine and phenylalanine included. Only CDR3 DNA remains: 39 bases, in frame from the first base. CDR1 is given as SGHAT and CDR2 as FQNNGV, both from the germline V gene.